The rows below give T cell receptor beta chains drawn from one sample of a study of T-cell memory formation after mild COVID-19. From the 5' RACE reads, TCRdb called clonotypes with MiXCR, one entry per CDR3 protein. The data hold approximately 99,000 distinct CDR3 sequences, with 15% to 20% observed a single time. The specimen was PBMCs or a T cell subset sorted from them (not recorded which). The receptors originated from a man aged 18-30 years who had mild COVID-19 (a few samples of this study predate the infection). Cell type and time point are not known. CDR3s include the opening cysteine and the closing phenylalanine or tryptophan. The D gene is left open where the match is weak. Clone size is not always given. Where it is, it says once, few, many or a class for expanded clones.

clone_size	v_call	d_call	j_call	cdr3_aa	cdr3_nt
few	TRBV7-2	.	TRBJ1-5	CASSLVGFQPQHF	TGTGCCAGCAGCTTAGTAGGGTTTCAGCCCCAGCATTTT
.	TRBV7-6	TRBD1	TRBJ1-1	CASSSTQGYTEAFF	TGTGCCAGCAGCTCAACACAGGGGTACACTGAAGCTTTCTTT
.	TRBV6-5	TRBD1	TRBJ1-2	CASSKPTGNYGYTF	TGTGCCAGCAGTAAGCCGACAGGGAACTATGGCTACACCTTC
few	TRBV15	.	TRBJ1-5	CATSGGDFQPQHF	TGTGCCACCAGCGGGGGGGACTTTCAGCCCCAGCATTTT
once	TRBV20-1	.	TRBJ2-1	CSASSPGGYNEQFF	TGCAGTGCTAGTTCTCCAGGGGGGTACAATGAGCAGTTCTTC
few	TRBV18	.	TRBJ2-3	CASSPGNRIGDTQYF	TGTGCCAGCTCACCCGGTAACAGGATAGGAGATACGCAGTATTTT
.	TRBV7-8	.	TRBJ1-1	CASSLQGKRAFF	TGTGCCAGCAGCTTACAGGGGAAGAGAGCTTTCTTT
few	TRBV29-1	.	TRBJ1-5	CSVGGGDKPQHF	TGCAGCGTTGGCGGAGGGGACAAGCCCCAGCATTTT
.	TRBV6-2/TRBV6-3	.	TRBJ1-1	CASSQGQAFF	TGTGCCAGCAGCCAGGGGCAAGCTTTCTTT
few	TRBV4-3	.	TRBJ1-2	CASSQGRLAYGYTF	TGCGCCAGCAGCCAGGGACGTCTGGCCTATGGCTACACCTTC
few	TRBV20-1	.	TRBJ1-2	CPRLRGAPGYTF	TGCCCTAGGCTGCGCGGGGCGCCTGGCTACACCTTC
.	TRBV7-2	.	TRBJ2-3	CASSFGASTDTQYF	TGTGCCAGCAGCTTTGGTGCTAGCACAGATACGCAGTATTTT
.	TRBV12-3/TRBV12-4	TRBD1	TRBJ1-5	CASSWGDRRADQPQHF	TGTGCCAGCAGTTGGGGGGACAGGAGAGCCGATCAGCCCCAGCATTTT
few	TRBV5-1	.	TRBJ1-3	CASSLESLGDWGNTIYF	TGCGCCAGCAGCTTAGAGTCGCTCGGAGACTGGGGAAACACCATATATTTT
few	TRBV20-1	.	TRBJ1-6	CSARRVGASPLHF	TGCAGTGCTAGGCGGGTCGGGGCCTCACCCCTCCACTTT
.	TRBV5-1	.	TRBJ2-3	CASSLGRQRTDTQYF	TGCGCCAGCAGCTTGGGTAGGCAACGCACAGATACGCAGTATTTT
.	TRBV5-1	.	TRBJ2-3	CASSLEPGGSDTQYF	TGCGCCAGCAGCTTGGAGCCAGGCGGGTCGGATACGCAGTATTTT